This T cell receptor beta chain is from a study of blood T cell repertoires in COVID-19. Looking at the study overall: The origin of the acute and convalescent COVID-19 samples was the United States, Italy and Spain. Sources were T cells, B-cell-depleted T cells, or PBMCs; the material itself was cDNA or gDNA.

Generated by immunoSEQ multiplex PCR, the TCRdb table keeps only in-frame clones and is missing some. The table records roughly 480,000 clones, 89% of them present only once. The CDR3 has 19 residues. J lost 4 bases, V lost 2 bases, and 16 bases had no gene match. In germline, CDR1 is SGHTA, CDR2 FQGTGA. The material sequenced was peripheral blood. The V gene is TRBV7-3, the J gene TRBJ2-3, with TRBD2 matching 9 bases. The receptor was isolated from a man younger than 35 with COVID-19, enrolled during active disease. CDR3 region: CASSLSLVWGGRGSDTQYF. In DNA, the CDR3 is TGTGCCAGCAGCTTATCCTTGGTCTGGGGCGGGAGGGGGTCAGATACGCAGTATTTT.